This record covers a single T cell receptor beta chain. The antigen it binds to is not known. It has no much larger one-base neighbor in the sample; base qualities were not kept. Within the sample, other DNA sequences also encode this same CDR3. Trimming takes 0 bases off V and 7 bases off J; junction bases not matched to a gene: 0. From a lookup of the germline V gene, CDR1 and CDR2 are SGDLS and YYNGEE. The CDR3 runs 13 residues from the cysteine to the phenylalanine. The retained sequence is limited to the CDR3, 39 bases, with the frame set at the first base. Each collaborating institution followed its own protocols to collect whole blood in K2EDTA tubes. Collaborator samples were shipped for TCRbeta analysis as frozen whole blood, isolated PBMCs, or DNA extracted from either sample type. This record comes from a study of blood T cell repertoires in COVID-19 (dated by TCRdb to the early 2020s). Regarding the research as a whole: The collaborator samples originated in the United States, Italy and Spain and spanned the acute and convalescent phases of COVID-19. The material from the prospective study consisted of cDNA or gDNA derived from T cells, B-cell-depleted T cells, or PBMCs. Subjects who had been exposed to COVID-19, were actively infected with it, or had recovered from it provided the deeply sampled blood TCRbeta repertoires that made up the dataset. The repertoires were released in a freely available public database meant as a resource for research on the immune response to SARS-CoV-2. Samples came from the ongoing ImmuneRACE study (first 160 participants) plus 1,254 subjects from 6 global collaborators. The sample metadata nearly always contained a de-identified subject ID, COVID-19 status, age in years and sex. HLA class I and class II types, where available, came from metadata supplied by the sample provider rather than from assay-based typing. Results the study describes overall, beyond this receptor: Clinical and demographic metadata were provided uncurated, with the amount varying by source and participant.

The immunoSEQ Assay, a bias-controlled multiplex PCR, was used to amplify TCRbeta CDR3 regions from genomic DNA. The source study handled its data this way. The number of nucleated cells in each sample was estimated from the amplification of reference gene primers within the assay. Sequence reads were collapsed and filtered to measure the absolute abundance of every unique TCRbeta CDR3 rearrangement. For each sample, productive Simpson clonality was calculated as the square root of Simpson's diversity index across productive rearrangements. Here the immuneACCESS table is served through TCRdb, limited to in-frame sequences with V and J called. Missing clones are a known gap in these copies; in checked studies unresolved V genes cover under half, and the rest lacks a known reason. From that table come the V and J calls and clone size; the DNA was used to work out D and trimming. The table for this sample lists roughly 76,000 clones; under 85% of them were counted only once. The top ten clones comprise more than 20% of the sample.

The sequenced sample was peripheral blood. The rearrangement combines TRBV9 with TRBJ2-1, and 8 junction bases match TRBD2. This clonotype originated in a man between 65 and 85 years old with acute or convalescent COVID-19. CDR3 region: CASSVAGGNEQFF. The DNA sequence follows: TGTGCCAGCAGCGTAGCGGGGGGGAATGAGCAGTTCTTC.